This T cell receptor (beta chain) was captured by sequencing in a study of T-cell memory formation after mild COVID-19. The authors produced TCR alpha and TCR beta cDNA libraries with sample barcodes and UMIs by 5'RACE using constant-segment primers. MiXCR was run by TCRdb on the 5' RACE reads, yielding one entry per CDR3 protein. The repertoire consists of approximately 350,000 distinct CDR3 sequences, with over 10% occurring once and the leading ten covering over 20%. General observations from the study: Contracting clones, day 15 to 85, had balanced CD4/CD8, and later expanders favored CD4+.

Concerning this clonotype: The target antigen is unknown.

Germline V gives CDR1 MNHEY, CDR2 SVGAGI. This CDR3 comprises 14 residues. V dropped 2 bases and J dropped 7; count of bases not matched to a gene: 5. Source material: PBMCs or a T cell subset sorted from them (not recorded which). The clonotype originates from a man aged 18 to 35 who had mild COVID-19 (a few samples of this study predate the infection). Cell type and time point are not known. The V gene is TRBV6-5, the J gene TRBJ1-5; 7 bases align to TRBD1. CDR3 sequence: CASSYRGLGQPQHF. CDR3 nucleotides: TGTGCCAGCAGTTACAGGGGGCTCGGGCAGCCCCAGCATTTT.